These T cell receptor beta chains were read from a single sample in a study of cytomegalovirus exposure and HLA in healthy donors. The method was immunoSEQ multiplex PCR; TCRdb's version includes in-frame clones alone and lacks a portion of them. The data show approximately 110,000 clones, under 85% seen once. The sample was PBMCs. The receptor source for this set is a man aged 30-40 years in good health and CMV-seropositive. The CDR3 runs from the conserved cysteine through the conserved F or W. A D gene is named only where the DNA matches it firmly. The listing skips clone size in some rows; elsewhere it reads once, few, many or a size class.

v_call	clone_size	d_call	j_call	cdr3_nt	cdr3_aa
TRBV28	.	.	TRBJ2-1	TGTGCCAGCAGACTCCCGGGAGTAAATGAGCAGTTCTTC	CASRLPGVNEQFF
TRBV4-2	.	.	TRBJ1-5	TGTGCCAGCAGCCCAAGTCTCGGACTGATCAATCAGCCCCAGCATTTT	CASSPSLGLINQPQHF
TRBV28	.	TRBD1	TRBJ2-7	TGTGCCAGCAGGACGACAGGGGGGGTCTGGTACGAGCAGTACTTC	CASRTTGGVWYEQYF
TRBV12-5	.	TRBD1	TRBJ1-5	TGTGCTAGTGGATCGGACAGGGCGGGTCAGCCCCAGCATTTT	CASGSDRAGQPQHF
TRBV27	.	TRBD1	TRBJ2-6	TGTGCCAGCAGTTTATTTAGACAGGGAGATGGGGCCAACGTCCTGACTTTC	CASSLFRQGDGANVLTF
TRBV10-3	once	TRBD2	TRBJ2-3	TGTGCCATCAGTGAGTTGGCTAGCGGGGGAGCAGATACGCAGTATTTT	CAISELASGGADTQYF
TRBV4-3	.	.	TRBJ2-3	TGCGCCAGCAGCCAAGAATCGGCGGGTCTGCGGGATACGCAGTATTTT	CASSQESAGLRDTQYF
TRBV7-6	few	.	TRBJ1-1	TGTGCCAGCAGCAGGACCGGAGGCACTGAAGCTTTCTTT	CASSRTGGTEAFF
TRBV4-1	.	.	TRBJ2-3	TGCGCCAGCAGCCAAGATGGCGCAGGTGTAAGCACAGATACGCAGTATTTT	CASSQDGAGVSTDTQYF
TRBV4-3	.	.	TRBJ1-1	TGCGCCAGCAGGAGACAGGCGAACACTGAAGCTTTCTTT	CASRRQANTEAFF
TRBV4-3	few	.	TRBJ1-2	TGCGCCAGCAGCCAATCCGACAGGATCTATGGCTACACCTTC	CASSQSDRIYGYTF
TRBV6-6	.	TRBD1	TRBJ1-6	TGTGCCAGCAGGCCAACAGGGGCGGATAATTCACCCCTCCACTTT	CASRPTGADNSPLHF
TRBV30	.	.	TRBJ2-7	TGTGCCTTATTCGTTATCTACTCCTACGAGCAGTACTTC	CALFVIYSYEQYF
TRBV7-2	.	.	TRBJ1-1	TGTGCCAGCAGCTTATTATTGGGGCAGGGAAACGCTGAAGCTTTCTTT	CASSLLLGQGNAEAFF
TRBV19	.	TRBD2	TRBJ2-2	TGTGCCAGTAGTATAGCAGCGGGAGAGGCCGGGGAGCTGTTTTTT	CASSIAAGEAGELFF
TRBV5-1	few	.	TRBJ2-5	TGCGCCAGCAGCCTGGGGCAGGTCCAAGAGACCCAGTACTTC	CASSLGQVQETQYF
TRBV6-6	.	.	TRBJ2-7	TGTGCCAGCAGTTACCGGGACACCTACGAGCAGTACTTC	CASSYRDTYEQYF
TRBV6-1	.	.	TRBJ2-7	TGTGCCAGCAGTAGGCCACAGAGCTCCTACGAGCAGTACTTC	CASSRPQSSYEQYF
TRBV30	.	.	TRBJ1-1	TGTGCCTGGAGTGAAGGCAGGGTAAGGATGAACACTGAAGCTTTCTTT	CAWSEGRVRMNTEAFF
TRBV27	.	TRBD2	TRBJ2-7	TGTGCCAGCAGGCCATATCCCGGGACTAGAGGGACCCACGAGCAGTACTTC	CASRPYPGTRGTHEQYF
TRBV6-4	.	TRBD1	TRBJ2-1	TGTGCCAGCAGTGCAAATGTACAGGGGAAGGATGAGCAGTTCTTC	CASSANVQGKDEQFF
TRBV11-2	.	TRBD2	TRBJ2-7	TGTGCCAGCAGCTTAGTGGGGCTAGCGGGGGCATACGAGCAGTACTTC	CASSLVGLAGAYEQYF
TRBV15	.	.	TRBJ1-2	TGTGCCACATCGGCGGGACGGACTAACTATGGCTACACCTTC	CATSAGRTNYGYTF
TRBV6-5	few	TRBD1	TRBJ1-1	TGTGCCAGCAGTCAGGACAGGGGTAACACTGAAGCTTTCTTT	CASSQDRGNTEAFF
TRBV7-3	.	TRBD1	TRBJ1-1	TGTGCCAGCAGCTCCTCTGCAGGGGGCACTGAAGCTTTCTTT	CASSSSAGGTEAFF
TRBV19	.	.	TRBJ1-2	TGTGCCAGTAGTACTCCCGGGGGTCTGCGTGGCTACACCTTC	CASSTPGGLRGYTF
TRBV6-1	.	.	TRBJ1-6	TGTGCCAGCGGCCAGGGCCCCACCCTTAATTCACCCCTCCACTTT	CASGQGPTLNSPLHF
TRBV19	.	.	TRBJ1-4	TGTGCCAGTAGTATAGGGGCACAGGGATTAGACGAAAAACTGTTTTTT	CASSIGAQGLDEKLFF
TRBV11-2	.	TRBD1	TRBJ1-2	TGTGCCAGCAGCCATACCTTACAGGGGGCCTATGGCTACACCTTC	CASSHTLQGAYGYTF
TRBV4-1	.	TRBD1	TRBJ2-1	TGCGCCAGCAGCCAAGGGGACAGGGGGCAGGATGAGCAGTTCTTC	CASSQGDRGQDEQFF
TRBV28	once	.	TRBJ1-4	TGTGCCAGCAGTCTACGGGCCGGGGTTAATGAAAAACTGTTTTTT	CASSLRAGVNEKLFF
TRBV15	once	.	TRBJ1-5	TGTGCCACCAGCAGAGAGATCGCGACAGGTCCAAATCAGCCCCAGCATTTT	CATSREIATGPNQPQHF
TRBV15	.	.	TRBJ2-1	TGTGCCACCAGCAGAGAGGAAACAGCCTACAATGAGCAGTTCTTC	CATSREETAYNEQFF
TRBV2	.	TRBD1	TRBJ1-2	TGTGCCAGCAGTCCAGACAGGGGGCTAAACTATGGCTACCCCTTC	CASSPDRGLNYGYPF
TRBV4-2	.	.	TRBJ1-2	TGTGCCAGCAGCCAAGTAAATCCGAGTACTAACTATGGCTACACCTTC	CASSQVNPSTNYGYTF
TRBV7-9	.	TRBD1	TRBJ2-5	TGTTCCAGCCGGTCCGGACAGGGAGAAGAGACCCAGTACTTC	CSSRSGQGEETQYF
TRBV19	.	TRBD1	TRBJ1-1	TGTGCCAGTAGTACGCGACAGGGGGATCGGTTCACTGAAGCTTTCTTT	CASSTRQGDRFTEAFF
TRBV7-9	few	.	TRBJ1-2	TGTTCCAGCAGCTTAGAACAGGGTGGCTACACCTTC	CSSSLEQGGYTF
TRBV28	once	.	TRBJ1-5	TGTGCCAGCAGTTTATTTTTCGGGGAAAATCAGCCCCAGCATTTT	CASSLFFGENQPQHF
TRBV9	.	.	TRBJ1-1	TGTGCCAGCAGCACTCAACCCCTGGGGAGCACTGAAGCTTTCTTT	CASSTQPLGSTEAFF
TRBV5-1	.	.	TRBJ1-6	TGCGCCAGCAGCCCGCGGACACCCCATAATTCACCCCTCCACTTT	CASSPRTPHNSPLHF
TRBV5-4	.	TRBD1	TRBJ2-3	TGTGCCAGCAGCGGGACAGGGGCCGGCACAGATACGCAGTATTTT	CASSGTGAGTDTQYF
TRBV11-3	.	TRBD1	TRBJ2-3	TGTGCCAGCAGCTTAGACTCGGGCAGGGGGCCAGATACGCAGTATTTT	CASSLDSGRGPDTQYF
TRBV2	.	TRBD1	TRBJ2-3	TGTGCCAGCAAAGACAGGGTTGGTGGAGATACGCAGTATTTT	CASKDRVGGDTQYF
TRBV9	.	.	TRBJ1-1	TGTGCCAGCAGCGTAGAGCAGAACACTGAAGCTTTCTTT	CASSVEQNTEAFF
TRBV10-2	.	TRBD1	TRBJ1-2	TGCGCCAGCAGCAAGGGACAGCTTGATGGCTACCCCTTC	CASSKGQLDGYPF
TRBV28	few	TRBD1	TRBJ1-3	TGTGCCAGCAGTCACCGACAGGGGGCCGGTGGAAACACCATATATTTT	CASSHRQGAGGNTIYF
TRBV27	.	.	TRBJ2-7	TGTGCCAGCAGTCCCAGCAGGAATTTGCACGAGCAGTACTTC	CASSPSRNLHEQYF
TRBV9	.	TRBD1	TRBJ2-4	TGTGCCAGCAGCGGGGACAGAAACATTCAGTACTTC	CASSGDRNIQYF